The clone carrying this T cell receptor beta chain occurred a few times. The V end was cut by 8 bases, the J end by 0 bases, with 12 bases between. The CDR3 spans 14 residues. Germline V lookup: CDR1 ENHRY, CDR2 SYGVKD. The sample is drawn from a study of T-cell reconstitution after alpha-beta-depleted transplantation in children. TCRbeta library construction was performed incorporating unique molecular identifiers. TCRdb re-derived calls from the PCR reads in MiXCR, one entry per CDR3 protein. The table records 350,000 to 400,000 distinct CDR3 sequences, over 20% of them present only once. Sequenced material: PBMCs from the stem cell graft donor, taken from the stem cell graft. The source of this sequence is a human donor who donated a stem cell graft to a child with acute myeloid leukemia. J is TRBJ2-3 and V is TRBV10-3; D remains ambiguous. The CDR3, as DNA: TGTGCCATCGGGGTAGCACAGAGCACAGATACGCAGTATTTT. It translates to CAIGVAQSTDTQYF.